This is a list of T cell receptor beta chains from one sample in a study of blood T cell repertoires in COVID-19. This table comes from immunoSEQ multiplex PCR, and its TCRdb copy is limited to in-frame clones, with some not included. Among around 100,000 clones listed, roughly 69% were seen once. The sequencing input was peripheral blood. The receptors here all came from a man older than 75 with acute or convalescent COVID-19. The conserved cysteine and the conserved F or W are not part of the CDR3 here. The order of the fields is V gene, J gene, CDR3 protein.

V gene: TRBV15; J gene: TRBJ2-5; CDR3 protein: AASSSETQY
V gene: TRBV19; J gene: TRBJ2-1; CDR3 protein: ASSIRGQGAISSYNEQF
V gene: TRBV28; J gene: TRBJ2-3; CDR3 protein: ASSPQVRGTDTQY
V gene: TRBV27; J gene: TRBJ2-2; CDR3 protein: ASRPGSGELF
V gene: TRBV30; J gene: TRBJ1-1; CDR3 protein: AWNTGIAAF
V gene: TRBV29-1; J gene: TRBJ2-1; CDR3 protein: SVEESGSSYNEQF
V gene: TRBV28; J gene: TRBJ2-5; CDR3 protein: ASSPVGARPSY
V gene: TRBV5-1; J gene: TRBJ1-6; CDR3 protein: ASALDGGGSPLH
V gene: TRBV5-1; J gene: TRBJ1-3; CDR3 protein: ASSYYQTGTSGNTIY
V gene: TRBV19; J gene: TRBJ2-2; CDR3 protein: ASSVDRVGELF
V gene: TRBV4-3; J gene: TRBJ2-6; CDR3 protein: ASKISHSGANVLT